This TCR beta chain came from a study of blood T cell repertoires in COVID-19. Turning to the study itself: COVID-19 samples collected from the United States, Italy and Spain covered acute and convalescent phases. Sources were T cells, B-cell-depleted T cells, or PBMCs; the material itself was cDNA or gDNA.

Trimming removed 4 bases from V and 8 bases from J, with 9 bases in between. The CDR3 totals 13 residues. Germline lookup yields CDR1 SGHTA and CDR2 FQGNSA. Per the original data handling: Nucleated cell counts were estimated from reference gene primer amplification. This table comes from immunoSEQ multiplex PCR, and its TCRdb copy is limited to in-frame clones, with some not included. D and trimming were read from the DNA, whereas the V and J calls and clone size are those reported in that table. The sample records nearly 250,000 clones, 70% to 85% being singletons. This chain links TRBV7-2 with TRBJ1-6; no reliable D call. This clonotype was sampled from a woman at least 80 years old with acute or convalescent COVID-19. Sequencing used peripheral blood. CDR3 amino acids: CASSSRRDSPLHF. As DNA, the CDR3 is TGTGCCAGCAGCTCCCGAAGAGATTCACCCCTCCACTTT.